This entry concerns a single T cell receptor (beta chain). CDR3 length: 13 residues. Per the germline V gene, CDR1 is MNHNY and CDR2 is SVGAGI (reference sequence). With 6 bases removed from V and 3 bases from J, the gap between germline ends came to 10 bases. This sample was taken from a study of OX40 agonist ivuxolimab in advanced cancers. About the research overall: Cohort: around 83% men, mean age 60, aged roughly 20 to 79.

TCRdb's table, derived via immunoSEQ multiplex PCR, lists solely in-frame clones and lacks some. The repertoire holds roughly 27,000 clones, 80% to 85% seen once, with roughly 32% in the top ten. This TCR derives from an adult with an advanced solid tumor such as melanoma, head and neck, liver or kidney cancer. This chain links TRBV6-6 with TRBJ2-3; D gene ambiguous. Specimen: CD4+ or CD8+ T cells sorted from blood, collected in a trial of the OX40 agonist ivuxolimab. In nucleotides, the CDR3 is TGTGCCAGCAGGACGTCGGAAACAGATACGCAGTATTTT. Its translation is CASRTSETDTQYF.